This T cell receptor (beta chain) stems from a study of cytomegalovirus exposure and HLA in healthy donors. Study-wide results and caveats: Presence/absence analyses took donor sequencing depth as roughly uniform. For most TCR beta V segments, an earlier analysis put the productive rate at about 90% or about 30% of the time.

A remark on this clone: Its antigen is not identified.

The primer mix had 60 Vbeta and 13 Jbeta primers. Repertoires were generated with immunoSEQ multiplex PCR, while TCRdb's copy carries only in-frame clones and drops some. Altogether some 210,000 clones are present, around 73% being singletons, with the ten largest covering 3% to 4.5%. J lost 5 bases, V lost 5 bases, and 8 bases had no gene match. This CDR3 contains 16 residues. Germline-derived CDR1 and CDR2 are MDHEN and SYDVKM. This sequence joins TRBV28 and TRBJ2-1; 11 nucleotides agree with TRBD2. The sequenced sample consisted of PBMCs. The TCR was taken from a male donor in good health and CMV-seronegative. CDR3 sequence: CASSAYSGRGNNEQFF. The CDR3 nucleotides are TGTGCCAGCAGTGCATATAGCGGGAGGGGCAACAATGAGCAGTTCTTC. Full variable domain (remainder filled in from reference TRBV28 and TRBJ2-1): DVKVTQSSRYLVKRTGEKVFLECVQDMDHENMFWYRQDPGLGLRLIYFSYDVKMKEKGDIPEGYSVSREKKERFSLILESASTNQTSMYLCASSAYSGRGNNEQFFGPGTRLTVL.